A selection of T cell receptor beta chains follows, all from one sample in a study of blood T cell repertoires in COVID-19. TCRdb's copy holds only in-frame clones and misses some; the assay was immunoSEQ multiplex PCR. The data contain some 290,000 clones, roughly 91% of them singletons. The sequenced sample consisted of PBMCs or T cells enriched from blood (not recorded which). Receptors originate from a woman younger than 45 who had recovered from COVID-19. Both conserved end residues are part of each CDR3. The D gene is left open where the match is weak. Not all rows give a size; the values are once, few, many and, for expanded clones, a class.

j_call d_call clone_size v_call cdr3_nt cdr3_aa
TRBJ1-6 TRBD1 - TRBV28 TGTGCCAGCAGCACGGACAGGGCTCGCTGGGGTAATTCACCCCTCCACTTT CASSTDRARWGNSPLHF
TRBJ2-1 - - TRBV11-2 TGTGCCAGCAGCTTAAAGGGGCTAGTCAATGAGCAGTTCTTC CASSLKGLVNEQFF
TRBJ2-3 - - TRBV18 TGTGCCAGCTTAATCCCCTTGAACAGCCCCACAGATACGCAGTATTTT CASLIPLNSPTDTQYF
TRBJ2-5 - - TRBV27 TGTGCCAGCAGTCCTCGCGGAGACCAAGAGACCCAGTACTTC CASSPRGDQETQYF
TRBJ1-2 - - TRBV30 TGTGCCTGGAGTCGCAACAGAAACTATGGCTACACCTTC CAWSRNRNYGYTF
TRBJ2-7 TRBD1 - TRBV6-5 TGTGCCAGCAGTAAGGGACAGGGATATGCCTACGAGCAGTACTTC CASSKGQGYAYEQYF
TRBJ1-2 TRBD1 - TRBV15 TGTGCCACCAGCGCCGTTTTGGGACAGGGTAGCAGTAGCTACACCTTC CATSAVLGQGSSSYTF
TRBJ1-5 - - TRBV7-2 TGTGCCAGCAGCTTAAGAGAGGGTCAGCCCCAGCATTTT CASSLREGQPQHF
TRBJ1-6 TRBD1 once TRBV2 TGTGCCAGCAGTCCGGGACAGGGGGCGGGGGCCCTCCACTTT CASSPGQGAGALHF
TRBJ2-1 - - TRBV30 TGTGCCTGGAGTCAAATTGCGGTCGTTGGTGAGCAGTTCTTC CAWSQIAVVGEQFF
TRBJ2-3 - - TRBV3-1/TRBV3-2 TGTGCCAGCAGCCCTGACTGGCGCTCAGATACGCAGTATTTT CASSPDWRSDTQYF
TRBJ1-5 - - TRBV6-5 TGTGCCAGCAGTCGACAGGTTAGCAATCAGCCCCAGCATTTT CASSRQVSNQPQHF
TRBJ2-1 TRBD2 - TRBV29-1 TGCAGCGTAGCGTCTAGCGGAGAGAGGTTTTTCCGGTTCTTC CSVASSGERFFRFF
TRBJ1-1 - - TRBV19 TGTGCCAGTAGTATAGATCTGGGCGACAGCCGAAGATTTATGAACACTGAAGCTTTCTTT CASSIDLGDSRRFMNTEAFF
TRBJ1-1 - - TRBV6-2/TRBV6-3 TGTGCCAGCAGTTACGGGCCCGAAGCTTTCTTT CASSYGPEAFF
TRBJ1-1 TRBD1 - TRBV9 TGTGCCAGCAGCGCTTGGACAGGGAGGAACACTGAAGCTTTCTTT CASSAWTGRNTEAFF
TRBJ2-6 - - TRBV3-1/TRBV3-2 TGTGCCAGCAGCCAAGATGGACACCGAGCGGGCCCTGGGGCCAACGTCCTGACTTTC CASSQDGHRAGPGANVLTF
TRBJ2-7 TRBD2 - TRBV7-8 TGTGCCAGCAGCCCAGGACTAGCGGGAGACCTCTACGAGCAGTACTTC CASSPGLAGDLYEQYF
TRBJ2-3 TRBD2 - TRBV14 TGTGCCAGCAGCCAAGCGGGAGGGAGTACCACAGATACGCAGTATTTT CASSQAGGSTTDTQYF
TRBJ2-7 TRBD2 - TRBV4-1 TGCGCCAGCAGCCGCCACCCTAGCGGGGACCTATACGAGCAGTACTTC CASSRHPSGDLYEQYF
TRBJ1-5 - - TRBV11-2 TGTGCCAGCAGCTTGGGGGGAGAGCAGCCCCAGCATTTT CASSLGGEQPQHF
TRBJ1-1 - - TRBV7-2 TGTGCCAGCAGCTTTCGGAGCACTGAAGCTTTCTTT CASSFRSTEAFF
TRBJ2-1 TRBD1 - TRBV6-5 TGTGCCAGCAGTTCCCGGACAGGATACAATGAGCAGTTCTTC CASSSRTGYNEQFF
TRBJ2-3 - once TRBV30 TGTGCCTGGAACGGCGGGAGCACAGATACGCAGTATTTT CAWNGGSTDTQYF
TRBJ1-1 TRBD1 - TRBV12-3/TRBV12-4 TGTGCCAGCAGTTTAGTCTCAGGGGGAGAAGCTTTCTTT CASSLVSGGEAFF
TRBJ2-3 TRBD1 - TRBV11-3 TGTGCCAGCAGCTCCTGGCAGGGGGCAGATACGCAGTATTTT CASSSWQGADTQYF
TRBJ2-3 TRBD1 - TRBV7-8 TGTGCCAGCAGCCCTCGGGTGGGACAGTCCACAGATACGCAGTATTTT CASSPRVGQSTDTQYF
TRBJ2-5 TRBD1 - TRBV29-1 TGCAGCACACGGACAGGGGAGGAGACCCAGTACTTC CSTRTGEETQYF
TRBJ1-1 - few TRBV24-1 TGTGCCACCAGTGATGGCGGGAACGCTTTCTTT CATSDGGNAFF
TRBJ2-5 TRBD2 - TRBV28 TGTGCCAGCAGTTTACTAGCGGCCCAAGAGACCCAGTACTTC CASSLLAAQETQYF
TRBJ1-2 - - TRBV5-1 TGCGCCAGCAGTCCAAGGTCCACAGGGCTGCCTAACTATGGCTACACCTTC CASSPRSTGLPNYGYTF
TRBJ1-5 - - TRBV5-6 TGTGCCAGCAGCGTAAAACAGGGTGGTCAGCCCCAGCATTTT CASSVKQGGQPQHF
TRBJ2-1 TRBD2 - TRBV18 TGTGCCAGCTCACCACCGGGGACTAGTCGTCTAAATGAGCAGTTCTTC CASSPPGTSRLNEQFF
TRBJ2-1 TRBD2 - TRBV27 TGTGCCAGCAGCACAACGGGACTAGCGGGGCATGAGCAGTTCTTC CASSTTGLAGHEQFF
TRBJ1-3 - - TRBV13 TGTGCCAGCAGCTTGGACAGATCTGGAAACACCATATATTTT CASSLDRSGNTIYF
TRBJ1-1 - - TRBV7-2 TGTGCCAGCAGCTGGAACGCGGTGAACACTGAAGCTTTCTTT CASSWNAVNTEAFF
TRBJ2-5 TRBD2 - TRBV3-1/TRBV3-2 TGTGCCAGCGGACAGACTAGCGGGAGTCGGGAGACCCAGTACTTC CASGQTSGSRETQYF
TRBJ1-1 TRBD1 - TRBV10-2 TGCGCCAGCGTTACAGGGGGCTTGACTGAAGCTTTCTTT CASVTGGLTEAFF
TRBJ1-1 - - TRBV18 TGTGCCAGCTCACTCAGACAGGAGAACACTGAAGCTTTCTTT CASSLRQENTEAFF
TRBJ2-5 TRBD2 - TRBV5-1 TGCGCCAGCAGAACCGGGACTAGCGGGACGAGGGGGACCCGGGAGACCCAGTACTTC CASRTGTSGTRGTRETQYF
TRBJ2-7 TRBD1 - TRBV7-6 TGTGCCAGCTCCAGGACAGGGGGGGCGGCCGAGCAGTACTTC CASSRTGGAAEQYF
TRBJ2-5 - - TRBV6-1 TGTGCCAGCAAGATCAACGGAGAGACCCAGTACTTC CASKINGETQYF
TRBJ2-7 TRBD2 - TRBV11-2 TGTGCCAGCAGCTTAGCTGGGGGGACTAGCTACGAGCAGTACTTC CASSLAGGTSYEQYF
TRBJ2-1 TRBD2 - TRBV11-2 TGTGCCAGCAGCTTAGATCGCCTAGCGGGAAGCTCCTACAATGAGCAGTTCTTC CASSLDRLAGSSYNEQFF
TRBJ1-6 TRBD1 - TRBV4-1 TGCGCCAGCACCCCCCAGGGGTCGATACAGGGGGCAGATTCACCCCTCCACTTT CASTPQGSIQGADSPLHF
TRBJ2-2 TRBD2 - TRBV6-2/TRBV6-3 TGTGCCAGCACCCCTGGTGGCTCTCCGGGGGGGGCAACGAACACCGGGGAGCTGTTTTTT CASTPGGSPGGATNTGELFF
TRBJ2-2 TRBD1 few TRBV6-2/TRBV6-3 TGTGCCAGCAGTCCCCGGGACAGGGATACCGGGGAGCTGTTTTTT CASSPRDRDTGELFF
TRBJ2-2 TRBD2 - TRBV9 TGTGCCAGCAGCGTCCCGGGTAGCGGGAGATTCGGGGAGCTGTTTTTT CASSVPGSGRFGELFF
TRBJ1-2 - - TRBV4-1 TGCGCCAGCAGCCAAGAGGGCGGGGGCAGAGCTAACTATGGCTACACCTTC CASSQEGGGRANYGYTF
TRBJ2-1 TRBD1 once TRBV4-1 TGCGCCAGTAGGGACAGGGGACCCTACAATGAGCAGTTCTTC CASRDRGPYNEQFF
TRBJ1-5 - - TRBV4-3 TGCGCCAGCAGCCAACGTGGCGGACTCGATCAGCCCCAGCATTTT CASSQRGGLDQPQHF
TRBJ1-2 - once TRBV3-1/TRBV3-2 TGTGCCAGCAGCCAAGGTTCGTGGCAGGGCTATGGCTACACCTTC CASSQGSWQGYGYTF
TRBJ2-7 TRBD2 - TRBV11-2 TGTGCCAGCAGCTTAGAGGGTACGGCTAGCGGGAGGCTGAGCTCCTACGAGCAGTACTTC CASSLEGTASGRLSSYEQYF
TRBJ2-7 - few TRBV5-5 TGTGCCAGCAGCTTGGCTACCCCCTACGAGCAGTACTTC CASSLATPYEQYF
TRBJ1-2 - - TRBV12-3/TRBV12-4 TGTGCCAGCAGTTTAACTGAGTACTATGGCTACACCTTC CASSLTEYYGYTF
TRBJ1-2 - - TRBV7-6 TGTGCCAGCAGCTTAAAGGTCGGGGGCTATGGCTACACCTTC CASSLKVGGYGYTF
TRBJ2-5 TRBD1 - TRBV5-6 TGTGCCAGCAGCTTCATGGACAGGGACGAGACCCAGTACTTC CASSFMDRDETQYF
TRBJ2-1 TRBD2 once TRBV27 TGTGCCAGCAGCCCAGGACTAGCGGGACCCTACAATGAGCAGTTCTTC CASSPGLAGPYNEQFF
TRBJ2-1 - - TRBV10-1 TGCGCCAGCAGTGATAACGGAGGTTACAATGAGCAGTTCTTC CASSDNGGYNEQFF
TRBJ2-7 TRBD1 - TRBV7-2 TGTGCCAGCAGCTCTAAGAAACAGGGGGTCGGAACCTACGAGCAGTACTTC CASSSKKQGVGTYEQYF